This T cell receptor beta chain was recovered during a study of T cells after yellow fever vaccination. This clonotype has more than one count but fewer than ten. Losses at the gene ends were 3 bases for V and 2 bases for J; bases not matched to a gene: 6. The CDR3 runs 15 residues. CDR1 and CDR2 from the germline V gene are DFQATT and SNEGSKA (reference sequence). TCRdb recomputed calls from the 5' RACE reads with MiXCR, one row per CDR3 protein. The table shows nearly 550,000 distinct CDR3 sequences, with around 21% occurring only once. This specimen consisted of PBMCs, obtained 15 days after the yellow fever booster vaccination. The clonotype originates from a young man who received the YFV17D yellow fever vaccine. This rearrangement joins TRBV20-1 to TRBJ2-2; 7 bases align to TRBD2. CDR3 nucleotides: TGCAGTGCTAGCCCGACTAGCAGTAACACCGGGGAGCTGTTTTTT. It specifies CSASPTSSNTGELFF.